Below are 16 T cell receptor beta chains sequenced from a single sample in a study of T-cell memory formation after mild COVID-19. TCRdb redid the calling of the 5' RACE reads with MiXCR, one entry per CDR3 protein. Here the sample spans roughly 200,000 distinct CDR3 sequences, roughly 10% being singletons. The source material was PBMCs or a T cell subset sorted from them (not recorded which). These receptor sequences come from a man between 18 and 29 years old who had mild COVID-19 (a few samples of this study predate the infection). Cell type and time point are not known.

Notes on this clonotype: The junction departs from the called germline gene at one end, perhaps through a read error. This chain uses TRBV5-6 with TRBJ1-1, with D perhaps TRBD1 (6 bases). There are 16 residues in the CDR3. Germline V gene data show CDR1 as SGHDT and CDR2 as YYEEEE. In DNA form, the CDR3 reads TGTTCCAGCAGCTATGGGGGCCCCCTCAGGAACACTGAAGCTTTCTTT. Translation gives CSSSYGGPLRNTEAFF.

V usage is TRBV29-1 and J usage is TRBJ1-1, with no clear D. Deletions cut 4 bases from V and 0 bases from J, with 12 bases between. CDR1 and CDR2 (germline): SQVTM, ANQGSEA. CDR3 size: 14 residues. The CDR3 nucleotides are TGCAGCGTTGTGATGCGCAGTCTGAACACTGAAGCTTTCTTT. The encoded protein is CSVVMRSLNTEAFF.

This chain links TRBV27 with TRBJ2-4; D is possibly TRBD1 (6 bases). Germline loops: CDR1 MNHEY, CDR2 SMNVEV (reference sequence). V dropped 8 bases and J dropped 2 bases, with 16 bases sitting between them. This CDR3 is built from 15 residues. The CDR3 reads CASPLLGAPKNIQYF. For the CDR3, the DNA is TGTGCCAGCCCCCTGCTGGGGGCGCCCAAAAACATTCAGTACTTC.

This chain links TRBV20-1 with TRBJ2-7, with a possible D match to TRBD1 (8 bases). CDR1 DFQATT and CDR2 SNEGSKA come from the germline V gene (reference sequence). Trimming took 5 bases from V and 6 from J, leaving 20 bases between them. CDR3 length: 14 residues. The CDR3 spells CSAGGGQEIPEQYF. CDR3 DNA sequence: TGCAGTGCTGGGGGGGGACAGGAGATACCCGAGCAGTACTTC.

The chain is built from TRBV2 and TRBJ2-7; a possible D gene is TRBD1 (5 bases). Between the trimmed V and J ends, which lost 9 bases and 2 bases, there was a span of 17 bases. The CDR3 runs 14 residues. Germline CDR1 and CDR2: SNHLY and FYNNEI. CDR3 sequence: CASSSRGVTYEQYF. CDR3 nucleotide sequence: TGTGCCAGTTCTAGTAGGGGTGTAACCTACGAGCAGTACTTC.

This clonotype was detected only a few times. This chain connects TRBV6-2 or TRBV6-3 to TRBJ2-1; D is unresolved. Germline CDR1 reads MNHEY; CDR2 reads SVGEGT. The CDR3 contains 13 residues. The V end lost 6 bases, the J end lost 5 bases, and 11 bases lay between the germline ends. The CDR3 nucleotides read TGTGCCAGCAGGCCGGTCCCTCACAATGAGCAGTTCTTC. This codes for CASRPVPHNEQFF.

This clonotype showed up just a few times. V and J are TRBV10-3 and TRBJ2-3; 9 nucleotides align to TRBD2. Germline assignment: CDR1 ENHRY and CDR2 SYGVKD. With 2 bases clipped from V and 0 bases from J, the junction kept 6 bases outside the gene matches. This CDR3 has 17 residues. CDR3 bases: TGTGCCATCAGTGAGAGCGGACTAGCGAGTAGCACAGATACGCAGTATTTT. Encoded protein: CAISESGLASSTDTQYF.

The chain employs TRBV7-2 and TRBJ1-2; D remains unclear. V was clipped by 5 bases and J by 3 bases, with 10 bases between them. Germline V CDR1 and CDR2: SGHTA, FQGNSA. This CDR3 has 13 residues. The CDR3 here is CASSLRHDYGYTF. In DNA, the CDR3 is TGTGCCAGCAGCCTAAGGCATGACTATGGCTACACCTTC.

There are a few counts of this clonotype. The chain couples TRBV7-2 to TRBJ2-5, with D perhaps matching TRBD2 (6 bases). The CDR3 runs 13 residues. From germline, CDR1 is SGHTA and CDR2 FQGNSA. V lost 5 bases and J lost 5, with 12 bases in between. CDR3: CASSVTGGETQYF. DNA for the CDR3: TGTGCCAGCAGCGTTACAGGAGGGGAGACCCAGTACTTC.

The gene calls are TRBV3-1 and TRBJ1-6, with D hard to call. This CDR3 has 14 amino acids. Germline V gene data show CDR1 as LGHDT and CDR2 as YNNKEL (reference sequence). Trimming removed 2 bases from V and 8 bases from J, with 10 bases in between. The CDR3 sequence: CASSQSSGDSPLHF. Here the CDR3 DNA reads TGTGCCAGCAGCCAAAGCAGCGGAGATTCACCCCTCCACTTT.

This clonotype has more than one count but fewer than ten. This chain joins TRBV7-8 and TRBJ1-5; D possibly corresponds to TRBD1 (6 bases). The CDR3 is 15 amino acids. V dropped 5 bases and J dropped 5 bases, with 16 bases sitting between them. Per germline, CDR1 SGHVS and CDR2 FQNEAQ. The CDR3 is CASSRGRGTDQPQHF. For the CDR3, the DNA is TGTGCCAGCAGCCGGGGCAGGGGAACGGATCAGCCCCAGCATTTT.

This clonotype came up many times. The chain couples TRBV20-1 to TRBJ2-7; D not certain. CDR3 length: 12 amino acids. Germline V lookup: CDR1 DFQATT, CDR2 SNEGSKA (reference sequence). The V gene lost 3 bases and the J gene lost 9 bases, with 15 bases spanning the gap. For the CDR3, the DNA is TGCAGTGCTAGTGGGGATCCTTTTGGGCAGTACTTC. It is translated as CSASGDPFGQYF.

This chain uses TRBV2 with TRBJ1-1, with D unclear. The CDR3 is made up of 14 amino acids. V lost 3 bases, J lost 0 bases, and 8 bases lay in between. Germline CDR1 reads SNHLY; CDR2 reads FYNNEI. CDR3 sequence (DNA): TGTGCCAGCAGTGATAGGTCAGTGAACACTGAAGCTTTCTTT. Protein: CASSDRSVNTEAFF.

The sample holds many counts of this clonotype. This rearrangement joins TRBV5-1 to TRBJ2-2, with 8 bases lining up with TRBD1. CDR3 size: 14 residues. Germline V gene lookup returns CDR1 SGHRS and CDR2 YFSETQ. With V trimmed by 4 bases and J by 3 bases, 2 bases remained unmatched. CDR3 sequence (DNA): TGCGCCAGCAGCAAGGGACAGGACACCGGGGAGCTGTTTTTT. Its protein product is CASSKGQDTGELFF.

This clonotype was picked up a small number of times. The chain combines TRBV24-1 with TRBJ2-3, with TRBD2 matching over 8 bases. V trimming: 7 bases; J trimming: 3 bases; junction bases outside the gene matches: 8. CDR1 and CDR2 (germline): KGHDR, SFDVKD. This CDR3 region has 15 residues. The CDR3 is CATSPGGFRTDTQYF. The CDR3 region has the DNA TGTGCCACCAGCCCGGGAGGGTTCAGGACAGATACGCAGTATTTT.

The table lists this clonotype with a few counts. The CDR3 loop is CASSLAGANEQYV. The CDR3 nucleotides read TGTGCCAGCAGCCTGGCGGGGGCGAACGAGCAGTACGTC. This chain joins TRBV11-2 and TRBJ2-7, with D tentatively TRBD2 (7 bases). V lost 5 bases to trimming and J lost 5 bases, with 13 bases between them. The length of the CDR3 is 13 residues. Germline CDR1 SGHAT, CDR2 FQNNGV.